The T cell receptor (beta chain) under discussion was sequenced for a study of T cell clones after liver transplantation. Overall study: Tolerant meant at least one year fully off immunosuppression without liver enzymes above twice normal. Timepoints were pre-transplant, pre-withdrawal, and after withdrawal was completed or failed. Regarding the study as a whole: Compared with third party-reactive sequences, donor-reactive ones declined more, independent of withdrawal success.

Concerning this clone: What it binds is not known.

The CDR3 loop spans 17 amino acids. Looked up from germline, CDR1 is SGHVS and CDR2 is FNYEAQ. V trimming: 2 bases; J trimming: 1 base; junction bases outside the gene matches: 8. Profiled with immunoSEQ multiplex PCR; TCRdb holds only in-frame clones, not every one. The sample consists of around 110,000 clones, 90% of them appearing once. V is TRBV7-6 and J is TRBJ2-7; 10 bases map to TRBD1. The material sequenced was CD4+ T cells from blood, taken 12 months after liver transplant. This TCR was sampled from a human patient who received a liver transplant. Some T cells may be the graft donor's. The chain's CDR3 is CASSLRRRDRGSYEQYF. The CDR3 DNA is TGTGCCAGCAGCTTAAGACGCCGGGACAGGGGTTCCTACGAGCAGTACTTC.